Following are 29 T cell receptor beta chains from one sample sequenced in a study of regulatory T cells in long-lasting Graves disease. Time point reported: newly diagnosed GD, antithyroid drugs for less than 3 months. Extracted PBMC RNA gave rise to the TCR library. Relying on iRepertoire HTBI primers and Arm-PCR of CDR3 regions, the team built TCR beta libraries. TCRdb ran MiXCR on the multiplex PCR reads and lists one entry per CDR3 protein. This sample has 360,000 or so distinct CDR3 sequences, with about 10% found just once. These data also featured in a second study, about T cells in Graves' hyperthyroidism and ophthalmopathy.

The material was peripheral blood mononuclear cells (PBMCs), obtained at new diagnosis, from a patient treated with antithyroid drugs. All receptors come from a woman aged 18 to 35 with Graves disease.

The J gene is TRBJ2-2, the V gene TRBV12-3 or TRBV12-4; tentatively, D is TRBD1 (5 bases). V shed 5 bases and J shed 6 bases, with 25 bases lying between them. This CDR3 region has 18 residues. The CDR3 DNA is TGTGCCAGCAGTCCACGCCCAGGGTGGAGCTTCGGAGCCGGGGAGCTGTTTTTT. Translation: CASSPRPGWSFGAGELFF.

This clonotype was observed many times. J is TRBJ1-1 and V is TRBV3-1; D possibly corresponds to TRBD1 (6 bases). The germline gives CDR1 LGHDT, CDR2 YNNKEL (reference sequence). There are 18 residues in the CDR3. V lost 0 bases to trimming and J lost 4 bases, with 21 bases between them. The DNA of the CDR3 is TGTGCCAGCAGCCAAGAAAGGGGATACAGGGATGGGAGCACTGAAGCTTTCTTT. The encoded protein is CASSQERGYRDGSTEAFF.

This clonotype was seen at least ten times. The CDR3 DNA sequence: TGCGCCAGCAGCCAAGATAACAGGGTCGGGGAGACCCAGTACTTC. This encodes CASSQDNRVGETQYF. The genes are TRBV4-3 and TRBJ2-5; D perhaps matches TRBD1 (6 bases). With 0 bases removed from V and 5 bases from J, the gap between germline ends came to 13 bases. Germline loops: CDR1 LGHNA, CDR2 YSLEER. The CDR3 contains 15 residues.

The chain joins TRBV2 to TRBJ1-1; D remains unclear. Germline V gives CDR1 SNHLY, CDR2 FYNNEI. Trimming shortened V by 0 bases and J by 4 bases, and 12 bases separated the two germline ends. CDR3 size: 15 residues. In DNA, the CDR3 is TGTGCCAGCAGTGAAGCGACCCTGGGTCTCACTGAAGCTTTCTTT. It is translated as CASSEATLGLTEAFF.

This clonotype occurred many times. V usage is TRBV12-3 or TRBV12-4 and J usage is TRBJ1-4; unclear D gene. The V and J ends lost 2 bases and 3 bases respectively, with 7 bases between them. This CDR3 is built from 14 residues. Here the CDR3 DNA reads TGTGCCAGCAGTTTAACGGTAGCTAATGAAAAACTGTTTTTT. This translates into CASSLTVANEKLFF.

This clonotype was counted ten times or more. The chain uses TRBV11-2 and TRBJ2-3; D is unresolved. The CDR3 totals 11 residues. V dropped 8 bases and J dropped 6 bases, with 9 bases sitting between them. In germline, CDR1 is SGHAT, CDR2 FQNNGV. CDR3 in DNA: TGTGCCAGCCGGGCACCGGATACGCAGTATTTT. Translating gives CASRAPDTQYF.

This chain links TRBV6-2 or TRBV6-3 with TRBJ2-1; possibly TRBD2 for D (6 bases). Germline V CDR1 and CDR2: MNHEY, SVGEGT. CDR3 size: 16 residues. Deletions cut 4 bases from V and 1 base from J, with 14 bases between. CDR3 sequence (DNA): TGTGCCAGCAGTTTTTCTTTAGCGGAATCCTACAATGAGCAGTTCTTC. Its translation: CASSFSLAESYNEQFF.

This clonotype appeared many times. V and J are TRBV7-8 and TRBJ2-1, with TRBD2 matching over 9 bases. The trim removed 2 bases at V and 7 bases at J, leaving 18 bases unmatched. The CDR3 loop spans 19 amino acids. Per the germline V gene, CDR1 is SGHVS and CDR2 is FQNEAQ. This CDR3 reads CASSLPIRLGGRAMNEQFF. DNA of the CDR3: TGTGCCAGCAGCTTACCGATCCGGCTTGGCGGGAGGGCCATGAATGAGCAGTTCTTC.

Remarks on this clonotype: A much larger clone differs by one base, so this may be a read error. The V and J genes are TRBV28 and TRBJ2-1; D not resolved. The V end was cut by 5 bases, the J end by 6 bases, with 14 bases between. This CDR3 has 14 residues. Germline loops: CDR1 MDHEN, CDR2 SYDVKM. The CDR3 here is CASSPPSGANEQFF. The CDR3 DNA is TGTGCCAGCAGTCCCCCCTCCGGCGCCAATGAGCAGTTCTTC.

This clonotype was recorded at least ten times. The CDR3 nucleotides are TGTGCCAGCAGTTTTCTAGCGGGGGGGCTAAACACCGGGGAGCTGTTTTTT. The encoded protein is CASSFLAGGLNTGELFF. This chain uses TRBV7-6 with TRBJ2-2; 12 nucleotides line up with TRBD2. CDR1 SGHVS and CDR2 FNYEAQ come from the germline V gene. The CDR3 has 17 residues. V shed 6 bases, J shed 2 bases, and the junction held 7 bases outside the gene matches.

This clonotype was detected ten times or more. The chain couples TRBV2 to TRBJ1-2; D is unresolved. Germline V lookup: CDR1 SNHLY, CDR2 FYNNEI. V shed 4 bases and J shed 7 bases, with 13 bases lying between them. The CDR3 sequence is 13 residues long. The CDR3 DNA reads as TGTGCCAGCAGTGTTTTGTCTGTCGTTGGCTACACCTTC. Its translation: CASSVLSVVGYTF. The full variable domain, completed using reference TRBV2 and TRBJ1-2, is EPEVTQTPSHQVTQMGQEVILRCVPISNHLYFYWYRQILGQKVEFLVSFYNNEISEKSEIFDDQFSVERPDGSNFTLKIRSTKLEDSAMYFCASSVLSVVGYTFGSGTRLTVV.

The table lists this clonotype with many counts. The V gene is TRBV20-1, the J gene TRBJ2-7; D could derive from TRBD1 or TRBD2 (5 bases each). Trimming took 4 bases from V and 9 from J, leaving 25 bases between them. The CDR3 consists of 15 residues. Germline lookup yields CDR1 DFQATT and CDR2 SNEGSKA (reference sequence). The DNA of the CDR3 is TGCAGTGCTATCGACAGAGCTAGCCCCGCATGGGGGCAGTACGTC. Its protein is CSAIDRASPAWGQYV.

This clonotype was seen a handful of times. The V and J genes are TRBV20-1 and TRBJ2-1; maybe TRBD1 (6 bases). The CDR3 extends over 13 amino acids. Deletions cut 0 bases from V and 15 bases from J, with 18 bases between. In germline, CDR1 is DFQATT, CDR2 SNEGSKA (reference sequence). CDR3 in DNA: TGCAGTGCTAGAGAGGTTATTCTGGGACACCCGTTCTTC. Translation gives CSAREVILGHPFF.

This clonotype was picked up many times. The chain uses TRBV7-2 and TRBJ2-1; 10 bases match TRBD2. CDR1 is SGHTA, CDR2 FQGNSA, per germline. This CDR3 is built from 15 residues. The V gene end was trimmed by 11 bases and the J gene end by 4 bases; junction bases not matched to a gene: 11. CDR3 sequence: CAGNQRGGGYNEQFF. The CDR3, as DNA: TGTGCCGGCAACCAGCGGGGGGGCGGGTACAATGAGCAGTTCTTC.

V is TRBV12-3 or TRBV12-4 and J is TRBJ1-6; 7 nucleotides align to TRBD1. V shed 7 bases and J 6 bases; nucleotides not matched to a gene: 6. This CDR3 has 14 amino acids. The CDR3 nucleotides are TGTGCCAGCACCGGGACAGTCCGTAATTCACCCCTCCACTTT. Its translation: CASTGTVRNSPLHF.

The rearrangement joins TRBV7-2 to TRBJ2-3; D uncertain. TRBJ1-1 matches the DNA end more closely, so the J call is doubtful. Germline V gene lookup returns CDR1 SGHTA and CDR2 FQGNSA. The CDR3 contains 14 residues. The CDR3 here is CASSSTKPSLEAFF. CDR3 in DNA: TGTGCCAGCAGCTCTACGAAGCCTTCTCTCGAAGCTTTCTTT.

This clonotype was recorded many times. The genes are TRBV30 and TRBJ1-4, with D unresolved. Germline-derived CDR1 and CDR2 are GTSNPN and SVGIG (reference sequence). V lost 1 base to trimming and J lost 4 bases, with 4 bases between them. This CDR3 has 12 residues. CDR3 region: CAWSDFNEKLFF. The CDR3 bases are TGTGCCTGGAGTGACTTTAATGAAAAACTGTTTTTT.

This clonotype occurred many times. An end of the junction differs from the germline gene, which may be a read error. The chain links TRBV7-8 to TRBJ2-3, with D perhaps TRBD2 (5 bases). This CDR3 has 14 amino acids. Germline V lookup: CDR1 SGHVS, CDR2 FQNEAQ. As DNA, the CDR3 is TGTGCCAGCAGCTTATTGGGAGACTTCGATACGCAGTACTTT. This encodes CASSLLGDFDTQYF.

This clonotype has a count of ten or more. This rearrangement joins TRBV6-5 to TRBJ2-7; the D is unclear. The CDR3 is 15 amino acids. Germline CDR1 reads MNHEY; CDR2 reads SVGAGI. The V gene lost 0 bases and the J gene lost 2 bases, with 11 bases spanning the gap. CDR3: CASSYSTYLTYEQYF. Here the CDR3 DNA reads TGTGCCAGCAGTTACTCGACGTATCTAACCTACGAGCAGTACTTC.

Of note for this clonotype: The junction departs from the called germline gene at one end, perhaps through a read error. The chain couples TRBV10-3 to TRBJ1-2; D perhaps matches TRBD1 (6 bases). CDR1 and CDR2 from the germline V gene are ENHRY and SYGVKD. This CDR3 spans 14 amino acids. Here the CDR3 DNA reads TGTGCCATCAGTGCCCCAGGGGCTACCTATGACTACACCTTC. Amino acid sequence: CAISAPGATYDYTF.

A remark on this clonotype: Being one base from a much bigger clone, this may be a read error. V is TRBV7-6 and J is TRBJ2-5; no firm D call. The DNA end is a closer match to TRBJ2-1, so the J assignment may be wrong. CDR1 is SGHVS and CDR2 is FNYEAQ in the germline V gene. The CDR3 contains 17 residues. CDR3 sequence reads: CASSLAFVESAYNEQFF. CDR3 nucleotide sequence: TGTGCCAGCAGCTTGGCATTTGTGGAGTCGGCCTACAATGAGCAGTTCTTC.

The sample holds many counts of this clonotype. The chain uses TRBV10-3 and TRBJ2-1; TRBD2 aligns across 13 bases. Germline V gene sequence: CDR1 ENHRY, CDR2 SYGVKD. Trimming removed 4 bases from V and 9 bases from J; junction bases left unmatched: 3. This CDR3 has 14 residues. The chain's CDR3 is CAISGTSGSGEQFF. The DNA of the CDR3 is TGTGCCATCAGTGGGACTAGCGGGAGCGGTGAGCAGTTCTTC.

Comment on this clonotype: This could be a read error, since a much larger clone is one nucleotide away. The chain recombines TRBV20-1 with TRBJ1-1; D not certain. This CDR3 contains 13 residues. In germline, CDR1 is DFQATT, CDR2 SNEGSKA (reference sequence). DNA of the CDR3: TGCAGTGCTCTCTTCTGGGTGACCACTGAATCTTTCTTT. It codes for CSALFWVTTESFF.

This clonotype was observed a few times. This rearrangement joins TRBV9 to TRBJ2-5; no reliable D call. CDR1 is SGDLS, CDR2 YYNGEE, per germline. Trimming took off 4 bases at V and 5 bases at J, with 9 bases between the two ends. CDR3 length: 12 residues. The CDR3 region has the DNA TGTGCCAGCAGCATCCAAGGGGAGACCCAGTACTTC. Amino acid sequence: CASSIQGETQYF.

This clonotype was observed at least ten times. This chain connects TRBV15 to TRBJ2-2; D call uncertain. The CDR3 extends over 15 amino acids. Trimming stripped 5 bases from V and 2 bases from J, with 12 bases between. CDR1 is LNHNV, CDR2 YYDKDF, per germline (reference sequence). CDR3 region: CATSARSLNTGELFF. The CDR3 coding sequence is TGTGCCACCAGCGCCCGATCTCTAAACACCGGGGAGCTGTTTTTT.

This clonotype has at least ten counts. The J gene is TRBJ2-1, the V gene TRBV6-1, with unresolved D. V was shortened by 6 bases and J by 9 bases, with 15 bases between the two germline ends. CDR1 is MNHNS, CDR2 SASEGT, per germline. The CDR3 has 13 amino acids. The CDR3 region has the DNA TGTGCCAGCAGGGACGCCCAATACCGTGAGCAGTTCTTC. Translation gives CASRDAQYREQFF.

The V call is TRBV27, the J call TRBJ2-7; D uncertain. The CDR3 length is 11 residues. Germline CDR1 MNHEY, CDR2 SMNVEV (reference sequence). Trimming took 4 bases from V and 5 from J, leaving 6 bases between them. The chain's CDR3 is CASSSGHEQYF. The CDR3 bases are TGTGCCAGCAGTTCGGGCCACGAGCAGTACTTC.

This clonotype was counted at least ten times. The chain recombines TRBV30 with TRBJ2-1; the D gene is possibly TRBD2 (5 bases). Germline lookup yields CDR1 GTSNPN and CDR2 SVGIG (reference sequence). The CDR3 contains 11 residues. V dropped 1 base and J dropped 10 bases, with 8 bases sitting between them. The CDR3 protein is CAWSDQREQFF. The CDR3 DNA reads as TGTGCCTGGAGTGACCAGCGGGAGCAGTTCTTC.

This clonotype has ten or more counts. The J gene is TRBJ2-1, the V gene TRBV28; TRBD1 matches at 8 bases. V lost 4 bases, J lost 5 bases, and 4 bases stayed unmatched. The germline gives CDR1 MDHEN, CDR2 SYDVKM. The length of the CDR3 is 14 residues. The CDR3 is CASSYPDRDNEQFF. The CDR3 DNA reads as TGTGCCAGCAGTTATCCGGACAGGGACAATGAGCAGTTCTTC.